This is a list of T cell receptor beta chains from one sample in a study of blood T cell repertoires in COVID-19. Only in-frame clones appear in the TCRdb table, and some are missing; sequencing was by immunoSEQ multiplex PCR. The sample carries about 500,000 clones, roughly nine tenths recorded once. Sequencing was performed on peripheral blood. The receptor set was obtained from a young man with COVID-19, enrolled during active disease. Both conserved end residues are part of each CDR3. D genes are given only for firm matches. The size field is filled for only some rows; it gives once, few, many or a size class.

V gene	clone size	CDR3 length	D gene	J gene	CDR3 protein	CDR3 DNA
TRBV5-1	once	14	.	TRBJ2-7	CASSPSGEPYEQYF	TGCGCCAGCAGTCCCTCCGGGGAACCCTACGAGCAGTACTTC
TRBV2	.	14	.	TRBJ1-5	CASSIGGMIQPQHF	TGTGCCAGCAGCATTGGGGGCATGATCCAGCCCCAGCATTTT
TRBV6-5	.	14	TRBD2	TRBJ2-7	CASRRAGALYEQYF	TGTGCCAGCAGACGAGCGGGAGCACTTTACGAGCAGTACTTC
TRBV11-2	.	16	.	TRBJ2-2	CASSRGGGGVSGELFF	TGTGCCAGCAGCCGGGGCGGGGGCGGAGTGTCCGGGGAGCTGTTTTTT
TRBV5-8	.	15	TRBD1	TRBJ2-7	CASSYYSGQGYEQYF	TGTGCCAGCAGCTACTATTCCGGACAGGGCTACGAGCAGTACTTC
TRBV3-1/TRBV3-2	.	16	.	TRBJ2-1	CASSTPGRILNNEQFF	TGTGCCAGCAGCACCCCAGGAAGGATACTCAACAATGAGCAGTTCTTC
TRBV19	once	15	TRBD1	TRBJ2-3	CASSMNRGIADTQYF	TGTGCCAGTAGTATGAACAGGGGGATAGCAGATACGCAGTATTTT
TRBV27	.	15	TRBD1	TRBJ2-7	CASFSPRDRGTEQYF	TGTGCCAGCTTTAGTCCAAGGGACAGGGGGACCGAGCAGTACTTC
TRBV2	.	14	.	TRBJ2-6	CASQNRRGANVLTF	TGTGCCAGCCAGAATCGGCGGGGGGCCAACGTCCTGACTTTC
TRBV27	.	17	.	TRBJ1-4	CASSLSGGSATNEKLFF	TGTGCCAGCAGTTTGTCGGGGGGATCGGCGACTAATGAAAAACTGTTTTTT
TRBV10-1	.	14	TRBD2	TRBJ2-1	CASSASGDVNEQFF	TGCGCCAGCAGTGCTAGCGGGGATGTCAATGAGCAGTTCTTC
TRBV18	.	14	.	TRBJ2-1	CASSPTGAYNEQFF	TGTGCCAGCTCACCTACGGGGGCCTACAATGAGCAGTTCTTC
TRBV19	.	15	.	TRBJ2-3	CASSMERLLRDTQYF	TGTGCCAGTAGTATGGAGCGGCTTCTGCGAGATACGCAGTATTTT
TRBV30	.	13	TRBD2	TRBJ2-7	CAWSVAGGYEQYF	TGTGCCTGGAGTGTAGCGGGAGGTTATGAGCAGTACTTC
TRBV19	.	21	TRBD2	TRBJ2-1	CASSKSLGTSGSGSSYNEQFF	TGTGCCAGTAGCAAGAGCCTCGGGACTAGCGGTTCCGGTAGCTCCTACAATGAGCAGTTCTTC